This is a list of T cell receptor beta chains from one sample in a study of blood T cell repertoires in COVID-19. Here immunoSEQ multiplex PCR was the method, and the copy in TCRdb shows in-frame clones only, minus some. Here the sample spans under 300,000 clones, 82% being singletons. Specimen: peripheral blood. The receptors were gathered from a woman of 80 years or more with active or convalescent COVID-19. The CDR3 runs from the conserved cysteine through the conserved F or W. The order of the fields is D gene, clone size, V gene, J gene, CDR3 length, CDR3 DNA, CDR3 protein. D genes are given only for firm matches. The size of a clone is reported for some rows only, either as once, few or many, or as a class for expanded clones.

TRBD2,NA,TRBV19,TRBJ2-2,16,TGTGCCAGTTTAGATTGGCTAGCGGGAGTCACCGGGGAGCTGTTTTTT,CASLDWLAGVTGELFF
NA,NA,TRBV5-1,TRBJ1-1,15,TGCGCCAGCAGCTTGGCCATACAGAGGAACACTGAAGCTTTCTTT,CASSLAIQRNTEAFF
NA,few,TRBV7-2,TRBJ2-1,15,TGTGCCAGCAGCTTATTTTCAGGTCCTTACAATGAGCAGTTCTTC,CASSLFSGPYNEQFF
TRBD1,once,TRBV5-6,TRBJ1-2,15,TGTGCCAGCAGCGGTAGGGACAGGGGAATAGGTGGCTACACCTTC,CASSGRDRGIGGYTF
NA,NA,TRBV12-3/TRBV12-4,TRBJ2-5,12,TGTGCCAGCAGCCGCAGCCAAGAGACCCAGTACTTC,CASSRSQETQYF
NA,NA,TRBV3-1/TRBV3-2,TRBJ1-1,15,TGTGCCAGCAGCCACCTGTATGTAAGGGGCACTGAAGCTTTCTTT,CASSHLYVRGTEAFF
NA,NA,TRBV11-1,TRBJ1-1,13,TGTGCCAGCAGCTTGCTAATTTACAGTCTGGCTTTCTTT,CASSLLIYSLAFF
NA,NA,TRBV20-1,TRBJ2-7,10,TGCAGTGCCCCCGGGTTGCGGCAGTACTTC,CSAPGLRQYF
TRBD2,NA,TRBV7-9,TRBJ2-3,16,TGTGCCAGCAGCCGAGTAGCGGGAGGGCCAGGAGATACGCAGTATTTT,CASSRVAGGPGDTQYF
NA,NA,TRBV5-1,TRBJ1-4,16,TGCGCCAGCAGCTTGTCAGGGGCCGCAACTAATGAAAAACTGTTTTTT,CASSLSGAATNEKLFF
NA,NA,TRBV20-1,TRBJ1-5,13,TGCAGTGCTAGTTTAGGGGTCAATCAGCCCCAGCATTTT,CSASLGVNQPQHF
NA,NA,TRBV15,TRBJ2-6,14,TGTGCCACCAGTCCGTCCCCCGGGGCCAACGTCCTGACTTTC,CATSPSPGANVLTF
TRBD2,few,TRBV27,TRBJ2-7,16,TGTGCCAGCAGTTTACTGACTAGCGGGAGTGGAGACGAGCAGTACTTC,CASSLLTSGSGDEQYF